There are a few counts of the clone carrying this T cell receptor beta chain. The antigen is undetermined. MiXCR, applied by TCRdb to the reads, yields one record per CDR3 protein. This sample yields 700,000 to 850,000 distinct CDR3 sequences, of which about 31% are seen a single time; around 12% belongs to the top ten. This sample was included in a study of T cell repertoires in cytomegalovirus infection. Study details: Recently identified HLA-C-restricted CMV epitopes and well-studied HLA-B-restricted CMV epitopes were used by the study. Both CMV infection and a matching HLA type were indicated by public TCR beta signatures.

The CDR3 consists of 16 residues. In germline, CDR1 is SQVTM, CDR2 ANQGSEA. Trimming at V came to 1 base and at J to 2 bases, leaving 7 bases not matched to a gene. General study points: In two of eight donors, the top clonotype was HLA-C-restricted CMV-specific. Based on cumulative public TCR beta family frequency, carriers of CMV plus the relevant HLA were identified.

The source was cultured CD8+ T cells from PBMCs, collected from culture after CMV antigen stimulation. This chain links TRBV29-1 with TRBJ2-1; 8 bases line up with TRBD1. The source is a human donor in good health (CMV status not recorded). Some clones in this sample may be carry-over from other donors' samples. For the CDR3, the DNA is TGCAGCGTTGAAGGGCTGGAGGGACAGGCCTACAATGAGCAGTTCTTC. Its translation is CSVEGLEGQAYNEQFF.